The T cell receptor beta chain under discussion was sequenced for a study of PD-L1 blockade in urothelial cancer. For the study at large: Blood samples contained a median approximately 140,000 T cells.

The protocol was immunoSEQ multiplex PCR, while the TCRdb copy is restricted to in-frame clones and leaves out a portion. The repertoire consists of roughly 63,000 clones, with 81% occurring once and the leading ten covering approximately 5.1%. CDR3 length: 15 residues. V lost 5 bases, J lost 2 bases, and 16 bases lay in between. Per germline, CDR1 MNHEY and CDR2 SVGAGI. Sample time point: pretreatment peripheral blood. Enrolled patients showed locally advanced or metastatic urothelial carcinoma. This clone was detected only a few times. The receptor was derived from a man in his 70s with urothelial cancer. The chain is built from TRBV6-5 and TRBJ2-7; D possibly corresponds to TRBD1 (6 bases). The specimen was PBMCs, collected around atezolizumab (anti-PD-L1) treatment. CDR3 residues: CASSPPGQPTYEQYF. The CDR3 DNA reads TGTGCCAGCAGTCCCCCCGGACAGCCGACCTACGAGCAGTACTTC.